This T cell receptor beta chain was found in a study of CD8+ T cells in alopecia areata. General study findings and limits: There were many expanded lesional clones persisting in scalp and blood during tofacitinib. Mice showed clearer TCR sharing than patients did, a gap that was possibly HLA-related.

The germline V and J ends were trimmed by 0 bases and 5 bases, with 9 bases remaining between them. Germline V lookup: CDR1 SGDLS, CDR2 YYNGEE. The CDR3 loop spans 14 amino acids. Sequencing templates came from extracted RNA that was reverse transcribed into cDNA. Assay used: immunoSEQ multiplex PCR; TCRdb lists only in-frame clones, some missing. Of 130,000 to 150,000 clones in the sample, approximately 85% were seen once. This clone was seen just once. As yet, its antigen is unknown. As to treatment: oral pan-JAK inhibitor, 5-10 mg twice daily. Samples from alopecia areata patients were lesional scalp punch biopsies and peripheral blood.

This TCR came from a human donor with alopecia areata. The chain couples TRBV9 to TRBJ2-1; unclear D gene. Material: CD8+ T cells sorted from blood, obtained at week 4, from a patient treated with tofacitinib. CDR3 sequence reads: CASSVDLADNEQFF. The DNA of the CDR3 is TGTGCCAGCAGCGTAGACCTGGCGGACAATGAGCAGTTCTTC.